This TCR beta chain was retrieved from a study of T cell responses to AZD1222 COVID-19 vaccine. Broader study findings: Females made up more of the donors, who were largely white British, and clonal diversity may have come out too low.

Assay: immunoSEQ multiplex PCR; the TCRdb copy retains only in-frame clones and omits some. Among about 150,000 clones listed, about 82% were seen once. Note on this clone: Its antigen is still unknown.

V was trimmed by 0 bases and J by 2 bases, leaving 10 bases between them. Germline loops: CDR1 SGHDN, CDR2 FVKESK. CDR3 size: 15 residues. This TCR came from an adult who received the AZD1222 COVID-19 vaccine. This specimen consisted of peripheral blood, obtained 28 days after the second AZD1222 dose. The chain recombines TRBV14 with TRBJ1-2; perhaps TRBD1 as D (5 bases). The CDR3 region has the DNA TGTGCCAGCAGCCAAGATCCGGACAAGAACTATGGCTACACCTTC. Amino acids: CASSQDPDKNYGYTF.